The rows below give T cell receptor beta chains drawn from one sample of a study of blood T cell repertoires in COVID-19. Assay: immunoSEQ multiplex PCR; the TCRdb copy retains only in-frame clones and omits some. The sample has about 300,000 clones, 85% to 90% seen once. What was sequenced was PBMCs or T cells enriched from blood (not recorded which). The origin of the receptors is a young woman with acute COVID-19. CDR3s include the opening cysteine and the closing phenylalanine or tryptophan. Some rows mark clone size as missing; the rest say once, few, many or name a class of expanded clone.

clone size	V gene	J gene	CDR3 protein
-	TRBV7-9	TRBJ1-1	CASSSDTNTEAFF
-	TRBV28	TRBJ1-5	CASRPNAGGSNQPQHF
once	TRBV28	TRBJ2-6	CASSNGVSGANVLTF
-	TRBV6-1	TRBJ1-1	CASSAPYGYGKRTEAFF
-	TRBV3-1/TRBV3-2	TRBJ2-3	CASSLRGLAGVADTQYF
-	TRBV9	TRBJ2-7	CASSVGNSAYEQYF
many	TRBV23-1	TRBJ2-7	CASSQSVVRGRAYEQYF
-	TRBV18	TRBJ1-5	CASSPGPDQPQHF
once	TRBV30	TRBJ1-1	CACRGLKNTEAFF
-	TRBV5-6	TRBJ1-4	CASSFYRGSENEKLFF
-	TRBV18	TRBJ2-5	CASSPLRETQYF
few	TRBV27	TRBJ2-7	CASSSSLAGHYEQYF
once	TRBV3-1/TRBV3-2	TRBJ1-5	CASSRGGTGTNQPQHF
-	TRBV28	TRBJ1-2	CASSPGTFYGYTF
-	TRBV6-1	TRBJ2-2	CASSGLAGGYPGELFF
-	TRBV28	TRBJ2-1	CASSLPRLHDNEQFF
-	TRBV28	TRBJ1-4	CASNSAGEGGEKLFF
few	TRBV18	TRBJ2-7	CASSFEGQNYEQYF
few	TRBV25-1	TRBJ1-3	CASSPSALGNTIYF
-	TRBV29-1	TRBJ2-1	CSVEGGLAAHYNEQFF
-	TRBV19	TRBJ1-5	CASSIGVAGNQPQHF